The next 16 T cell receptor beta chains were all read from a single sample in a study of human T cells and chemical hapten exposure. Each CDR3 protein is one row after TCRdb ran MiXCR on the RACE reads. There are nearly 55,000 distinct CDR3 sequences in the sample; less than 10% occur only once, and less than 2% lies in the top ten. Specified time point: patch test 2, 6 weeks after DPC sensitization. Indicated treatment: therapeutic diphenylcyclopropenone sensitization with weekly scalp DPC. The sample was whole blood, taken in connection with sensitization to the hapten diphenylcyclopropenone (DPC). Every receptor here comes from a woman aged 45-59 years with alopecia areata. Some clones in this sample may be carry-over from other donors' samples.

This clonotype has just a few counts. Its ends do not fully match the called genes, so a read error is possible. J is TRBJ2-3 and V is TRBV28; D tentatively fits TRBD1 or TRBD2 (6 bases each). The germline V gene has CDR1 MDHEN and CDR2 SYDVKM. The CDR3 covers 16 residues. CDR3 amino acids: CASSLLGGLSTDTQYF. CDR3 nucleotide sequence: TGTGCCAGTAGTTTATTAGGGGGGCTTAGCACAGATACGCAGTATTTT.

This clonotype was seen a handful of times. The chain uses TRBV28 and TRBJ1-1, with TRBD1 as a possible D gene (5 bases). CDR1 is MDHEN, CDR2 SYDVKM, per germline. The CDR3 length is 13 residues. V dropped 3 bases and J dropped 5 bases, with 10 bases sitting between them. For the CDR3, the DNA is TGTGCCAGCAGTTTCCCAGGGAATACTGAAGCTTTCTTT. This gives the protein CASSFPGNTEAFF.

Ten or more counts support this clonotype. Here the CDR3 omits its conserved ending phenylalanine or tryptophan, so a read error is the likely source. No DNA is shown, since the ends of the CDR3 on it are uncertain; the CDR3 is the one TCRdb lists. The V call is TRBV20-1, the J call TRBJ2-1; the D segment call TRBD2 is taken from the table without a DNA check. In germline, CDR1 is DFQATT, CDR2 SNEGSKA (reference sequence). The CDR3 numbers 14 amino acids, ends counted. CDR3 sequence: CSARTTFGLAGGNI.

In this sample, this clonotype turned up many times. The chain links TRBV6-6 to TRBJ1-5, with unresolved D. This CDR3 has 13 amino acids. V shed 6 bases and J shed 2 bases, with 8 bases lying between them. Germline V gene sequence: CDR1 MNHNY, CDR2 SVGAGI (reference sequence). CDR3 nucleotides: TGTGCCAGCAGGTGGGATGGCAATCAGCCCCAGCATTTT. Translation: CASRWDGNQPQHF.

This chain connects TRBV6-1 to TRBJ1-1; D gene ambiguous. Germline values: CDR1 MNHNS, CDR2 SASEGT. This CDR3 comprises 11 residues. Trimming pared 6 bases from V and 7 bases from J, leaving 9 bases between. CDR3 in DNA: TGTGCCAGCAGGGAACCTGGTGAAGCTTTCTTT. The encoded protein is CASREPGEAFF.

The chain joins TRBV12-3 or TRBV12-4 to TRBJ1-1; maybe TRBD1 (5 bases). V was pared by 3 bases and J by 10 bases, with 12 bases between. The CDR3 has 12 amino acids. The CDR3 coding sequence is TGTGCCAGCAGTTTGCAGGGCACAGTAGCTTTCTTT. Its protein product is CASSLQGTVAFF.

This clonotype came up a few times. The DNA for the CDR3 is TGTGCCAGCAGCTTGGAGGCCCGGGGGGCGCAAGGCTACACCTTC. This gives the protein CASSLEARGAQGYTF. V and J are TRBV5-4 and TRBJ1-2, with a tentative D call TRBD1 (6 bases). Germline CDR1 is SGHNT and CDR2 is YYREEE (reference sequence). This CDR3 comprises 15 residues. Trimming stripped 0 bases from V and 8 bases from J, with 17 bases between.

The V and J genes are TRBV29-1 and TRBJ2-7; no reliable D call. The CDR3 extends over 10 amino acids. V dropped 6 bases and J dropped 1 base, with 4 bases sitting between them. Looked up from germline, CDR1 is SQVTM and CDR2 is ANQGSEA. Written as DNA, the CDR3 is TGCAGCGTAGGTTCCTACGAGCAGTACTTC. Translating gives CSVGSYEQYF.

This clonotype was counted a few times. CDR3 sequence reads: CASSPPRTAGSYEQYF. The CDR3 DNA reads as TGTGCCAGCAGTCCCCCGAGGACAGCCGGCTCCTACGAGCAGTACTTC. This chain joins TRBV27 and TRBJ2-7, with D maybe TRBD1 (6 bases). The V gene's germline CDR1 is MNHEY and CDR2 SMNVEV (reference sequence). V shed 5 bases and J shed 0 bases, with 17 bases lying between them. This CDR3 contains 16 residues.

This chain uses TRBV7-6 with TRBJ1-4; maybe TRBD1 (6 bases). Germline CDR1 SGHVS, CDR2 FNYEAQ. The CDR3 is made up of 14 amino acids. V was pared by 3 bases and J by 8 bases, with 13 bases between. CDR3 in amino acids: CASSFTDREEKLFF. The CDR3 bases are TGTGCCAGCAGCTTTACGGACAGAGAGGAAAAACTGTTTTTT.

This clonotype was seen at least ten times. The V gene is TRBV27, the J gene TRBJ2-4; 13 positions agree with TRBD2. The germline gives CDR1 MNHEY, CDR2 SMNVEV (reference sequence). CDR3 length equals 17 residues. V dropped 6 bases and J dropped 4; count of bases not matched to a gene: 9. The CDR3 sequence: CASSPNLGLAGKNIQYF. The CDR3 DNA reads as TGTGCCAGCAGCCCGAATCTGGGACTAGCGGGGAAAAACATTCAGTACTTC.

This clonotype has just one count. The CDR3 nucleotides read TGTGCCAGCAGCTTCCAGGGGTACAATGAGCAGTACTTC. It encodes CASSFQGYNEQYF. This chain joins TRBV7-2 and TRBJ2-7; tentatively, D is TRBD1 (6 bases). Germline V gene sequence: CDR1 SGHTA, CDR2 FQGNSA. V was cut by 3 bases and J by 7 bases, with 13 bases left in between. The CDR3 length is 13 residues.

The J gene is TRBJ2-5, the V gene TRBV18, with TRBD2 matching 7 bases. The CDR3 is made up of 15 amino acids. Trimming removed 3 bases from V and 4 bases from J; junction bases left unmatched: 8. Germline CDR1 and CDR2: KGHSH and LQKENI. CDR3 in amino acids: CASSPTREKIETQYF. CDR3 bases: TGTGCCAGCTCACCTACGCGGGAGAAAATAGAGACCCAGTACTTC.

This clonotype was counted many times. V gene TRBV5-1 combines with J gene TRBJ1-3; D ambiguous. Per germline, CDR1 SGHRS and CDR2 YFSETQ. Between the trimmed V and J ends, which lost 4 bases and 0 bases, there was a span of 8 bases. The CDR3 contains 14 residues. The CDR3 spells CASSEGSSGNTIYF. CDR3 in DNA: TGCGCCAGCAGCGAAGGATCCTCTGGAAACACCATATATTTT.

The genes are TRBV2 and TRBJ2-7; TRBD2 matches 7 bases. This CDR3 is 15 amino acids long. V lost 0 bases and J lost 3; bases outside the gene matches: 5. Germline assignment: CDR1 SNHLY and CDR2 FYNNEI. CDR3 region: CASSEALGGGYEQYF. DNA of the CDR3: TGTGCCAGCAGTGAAGCGCTAGGCGGGGGCTACGAGCAGTACTTC.

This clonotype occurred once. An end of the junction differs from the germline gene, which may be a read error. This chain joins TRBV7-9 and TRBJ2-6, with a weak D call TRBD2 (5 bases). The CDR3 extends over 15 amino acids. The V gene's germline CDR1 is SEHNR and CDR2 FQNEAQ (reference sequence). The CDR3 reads CASSLSGSGTNVLTF. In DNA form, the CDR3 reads TGTGCCAGCAGCTTATCGGGGAGTGGGACCAACGTCCTGACTTTC.